Presented here are 27 T cell receptor beta chains from one specimen sequenced in a study of blood T cell repertoires in COVID-19. Sequenced by immunoSEQ multiplex PCR; TCRdb stores in-frame clones only, minus some. The table records just over 300,000 clones, roughly 87% of them present only once. The sequenced sample consisted of PBMCs or T cells enriched from blood (not recorded which). These receptor sequences come from a woman under 30 who had recovered from COVID-19.

The count of this clone is one. The chain has TRBV10-2 and TRBJ2-7; 13 nucleotides align to TRBD2. Germline values: CDR1 WSHSY, CDR2 SAAADI. CDR3 length equals 15 residues. After removal of 6 bases from V and 0 bases from J, the junction contained 2 bases not matched to a gene. This CDR3 is CASRLAGGGSYEQYF. The DNA of the CDR3 is TGCGCCAGCAGACTAGCGGGAGGGGGCTCCTACGAGCAGTACTTC.

This chain joins TRBV7-8 and TRBJ1-1, with D possibly TRBD1 on 6 matching bases. V dropped 5 bases and J dropped 5 bases, with 18 bases sitting between them. The length of the CDR3 is 15 residues. Germline V gene sequence: CDR1 SGHVS, CDR2 FQNEAQ. The CDR3 loop is CASSRQRGGGTEAFF. The CDR3 DNA reads as TGTGCCAGCAGCCGACAGCGAGGGGGTGGGACTGAAGCTTTCTTT.

This clone was seen more than once but under ten times. The chain links TRBV5-4 to TRBJ2-5; 7 bases are shared with TRBD1. This CDR3 spans 13 amino acids. Germline V gene sequence: CDR1 SGHNT, CDR2 YYREEE (reference sequence). J lost 4 bases, V lost 4 bases, and 4 bases had no gene match. The CDR3 loop reads CASSRQGGETQYF. CDR3 nucleotide sequence: TGTGCCAGCAGCAGACAGGGTGGAGAGACCCAGTACTTC.

CDR3 region: CATSRDGTLGKLFF. In DNA form, the CDR3 reads TGTGCCACCAGCAGAGATGGGACTTTAGGAAAACTGTTTTTT. The chain recombines TRBV15 with TRBJ1-4; tentatively, D is TRBD1 (5 bases). The CDR3 covers 14 residues. CDR1 LNHNV and CDR2 YYDKDF come from the germline V gene (reference sequence). V was trimmed by 0 bases and J by 10 bases, leaving 12 bases between them.

J is TRBJ2-7 and V is TRBV5-1, with 11 bases identical to TRBD2. The V gene end was trimmed by 5 bases and the J gene end by 0 bases; junction bases not matched to a gene: 4. The CDR3 is 15 amino acids. Germline CDR1 is SGHRS and CDR2 is YFSETQ. The CDR3 loop reads CASRGTSGSSYEQYF. The CDR3, as DNA: TGCGCCAGCAGGGGGACTAGCGGATCCTCCTACGAGCAGTACTTC. Variable domain in full (rest from reference TRBV5-1 and TRBJ2-7): KAGVTQTPRYLIKTRGQQVTLSCSPISGHRSVSWYQQTPGQGLQFLFEYFSETQRNKGNFPGRFSGRQFSNSRSEMNVSTLELGDSALYLCASRGTSGSSYEQYFGPGTRLTVT.

The rearrangement joins TRBV7-6 to TRBJ1-6, with TRBD1 as a possible D gene (5 bases). The CDR3 sequence is 14 residues long. Trimming cost V 5 bases and J 14 bases, with 19 bases left between them. CDR1 is SGHVS, CDR2 FNYEAQ, per germline. CDR3 in DNA: TGTGCCAGCAGCCCCGACAGTCCCGCCTTCACCCTCCACTTT. It is translated as CASSPDSPAFTLHF. The whole variable domain, remainder taken from reference TRBV7-6 and TRBJ1-6, is GAGVSQSPRYKVTKRGQDVALRCDPISGHVSLYWYRQALGQGPEFLTYFNYEAQQDKSGLPNDRFSAERPEGSISTLTIQRTEQRDSAMYRCASSPDSPAFTLHFGNGTRLTVT.

The DNA of the CDR3 is TGTGCCAGCAGGCCGTTTCAGCGGCCGACAGATACGCAGTATTTT. Its translation: CASRPFQRPTDTQYF. V usage is TRBV7-8 and J usage is TRBJ2-3, with D maybe TRBD2 (5 bases). With 6 bases removed from V and 3 bases from J, the gap between germline ends came to 16 bases. The CDR3 has 15 amino acids. Looked up from germline, CDR1 is SGHVS and CDR2 is FQNEAQ.

The chain carries TRBV7-6 and TRBJ1-6; D unresolved. CDR1 SGHVS and CDR2 FNYEAQ come from the germline V gene. The CDR3 is 21 residues long. Trimming took 2 bases from V and 1 from J, leaving 24 bases between them. The CDR3 nucleotides are TGTGCCAGCAGCTTAAGGGCTCGGGGAAGGGTCGGCGGTTCCTATAATTCACCCCTCCACTTT. Translating it yields CASSLRARGRVGGSYNSPLHF.

The chain links TRBV29-1 to TRBJ1-5; TRBD1 is a possible D gene (5 bases). This CDR3 has 12 amino acids. V was cut by 6 bases and J by 4 bases, with 10 bases left in between. Germline V gene lookup returns CDR1 SQVTM and CDR2 ANQGSEA. The CDR3 is CSVGGQNQPQHF. In DNA, the CDR3 is TGCAGCGTGGGGGGTCAAAATCAGCCCCAGCATTTT.

The V gene is TRBV7-2, the J gene TRBJ1-4; D is undetermined. The CDR3 extends over 14 amino acids. V dropped 0 bases and J dropped 7 bases, with 9 bases sitting between them. Germline V gene sequence: CDR1 SGHTA, CDR2 FQGNSA. CDR3 nucleotide sequence: TGTGCCAGCAGCTTAGCCGGTCAGCGTGAAAAACTGTTTTTT. Its protein product is CASSLAGQREKLFF.

V is TRBV15 and J is TRBJ1-6; maybe TRBD1 (5 bases). The CDR3 length is 15 residues. Germline CDR1 and CDR2: LNHNV and YYDKDF (reference sequence). Between the trimmed V and J ends, which lost 0 bases and 8 bases, there was a span of 11 bases. CDR3 sequence reads: CATSRDPGQDSPLHF. CDR3 DNA: TGTGCCACCAGCAGAGATCCAGGGCAGGATTCACCCCTCCACTTT. The complete variable domain, with remaining parts taken from reference TRBV15 and TRBJ1-6, reads DAMVIQNPRYQVTQFGKPVTLSCSQTLNHNVMYWYQQKSSQAPKLLFHYYDKDFNNEADTPDNFQSRRPNTSFCFLDIRSPGLGDTAMYLCATSRDPGQDSPLHFGNGTRLTVT.

The CDR3 region is CASAVGADSYGYTF. The CDR3 DNA reads TGCGCCAGCGCCGTAGGGGCGGATTCGTATGGCTACACCTTC. The gene calls are TRBV5-1 and TRBJ1-2; TRBD1 might be the D (5 bases). V shed 7 bases and J shed 5 bases, with 18 bases lying between them. Per the germline V gene, CDR1 is SGHRS and CDR2 is YFSETQ. This CDR3 has 14 amino acids.

This chain connects TRBV6-2 or TRBV6-3 to TRBJ1-5; no reliable D call. Germline V lookup: CDR1 MNHEY, CDR2 SVGEGT. V lost 2 bases and J lost 5, with 10 bases in between. The CDR3 contains 14 residues. The CDR3 DNA reads TGTGCCAGCAGTTACCTCCGGGGAGATCAGCCCCAGCATTTT. This gives the protein CASSYLRGDQPQHF.

J is TRBJ1-5 and V is TRBV27, with a weak D call TRBD1 (5 bases). Between the trimmed V and J ends, which lost 0 bases and 3 bases, there was a span of 9 bases. CDR1 is MNHEY and CDR2 is SMNVEV in the germline V gene (reference sequence). The CDR3 spans 15 residues. The CDR3 spells CASSLSRQNNQPQHF. The CDR3 nucleotides are TGTGCCAGCAGTTTATCGCGACAGAACAATCAGCCCCAGCATTTT.

This sequence joins TRBV9 and TRBJ1-4; 9 bases fit TRBD1. The CDR3 has 14 amino acids. Germline CDR1 SGDLS, CDR2 YYNGEE. Trimming cost V 3 bases and J 10 bases; bases outside gene matches: 7. The CDR3 DNA reads TGTGCCAGCAGCGGCGGACAGGGGCTTGGAAAACTGTTTTTT. The encoded protein is CASSGGQGLGKLFF.

This chain links TRBV7-9 with TRBJ1-1, with D perhaps TRBD1 (6 bases). V was trimmed by 6 bases and J by 0 bases, leaving 11 bases between them. The CDR3 has 14 amino acids. Germline V gene data show CDR1 as SEHNR and CDR2 as FQNEAQ (reference sequence). The CDR3, as DNA: TGTGCCAGCAGGAGGGGGAGTATGAACACTGAAGCTTTCTTT. It specifies CASRRGSMNTEAFF.

V usage is TRBV28 and J usage is TRBJ1-1; D not certain. This CDR3 has 14 amino acids. Per germline, CDR1 MDHEN and CDR2 SYDVKM. Trimming left V 1 base short and J 6 bases short, with 12 bases between. CDR3 in amino acids: CASSLYTGMAEAFF. The CDR3 coding sequence is TGTGCCAGCAGTTTATACACGGGAATGGCTGAAGCTTTCTTT. Supplemented by reference TRBV28 and TRBJ1-1, the full variable domain reads DVKVTQSSRYLVKRTGEKVFLECVQDMDHENMFWYRQDPGLGLRLIYFSYDVKMKEKGDIPEGYSVSREKKERFSLILESASTNQTSMYLCASSLYTGMAEAFFGQGTRLTVV.

The sample holds one count of this clone. The chain employs TRBV18 and TRBJ2-7; 8 positions match TRBD1. There are 17 residues in the CDR3. The germline gives CDR1 KGHSH, CDR2 LQKENI. The trim removed 2 bases at V and 1 base at J, leaving 10 bases unmatched. The CDR3 spells CASSPRGTGSISYEQYF. The CDR3 nucleotides read TGTGCCAGCTCACCAAGGGGGACAGGAAGTATTTCCTACGAGCAGTACTTC.

This clone occurred once. The chain joins TRBV5-6 to TRBJ1-3; D call uncertain. Germline assignment: CDR1 SGHDT and CDR2 YYEEEE. The CDR3 consists of 15 residues. The germline V and J ends were trimmed by 2 bases and 5 bases, with 14 bases remaining between them. The CDR3 here is CASSFQASGRNTIYF. The DNA for the CDR3 is TGTGCCAGCAGCTTTCAGGCAAGTGGCCGAAACACCATATATTTT. Supplemented by reference TRBV5-6 and TRBJ1-3, the full variable domain reads DAGVTQSPTHLIKTRGQQVTLRCSPKSGHDTVSWYQQALGQGPQFIFQYYEEEERQRGNFPDRFSGHQFPNYSSELNVNALLLGDSALYLCASSFQASGRNTIYFGEGSWLTVV.

The rearrangement links TRBV5-1 to TRBJ2-7; 8 bases agree with TRBD2. Trimming took 0 bases from V and 0 from J; bases not matched to a gene: 5. CDR3 length equals 16 residues. The germline V gene has CDR1 SGHRS and CDR2 YFSETQ. The CDR3 sequence: CASSLATSGPSYEQYF. CDR3 DNA: TGCGCCAGCAGCTTGGCCACTAGCGGACCCTCCTACGAGCAGTACTTC.

The rearrangement uses TRBV7-8 and TRBJ1-1; D remains ambiguous. V was shortened by 7 bases and J by 0 bases, with 12 bases between the two germline ends. The CDR3 spans 14 residues. Germline assignment: CDR1 SGHVS and CDR2 FQNEAQ. The CDR3 nucleotides read TGTGCCAGCACCCAAACAGAAATGAACACTGAAGCTTTCTTT. Translation gives CASTQTEMNTEAFF.

This chain joins TRBV9 and TRBJ1-3, with 9 bases fitting TRBD1. This CDR3 is 15 amino acids long. Losses at the gene ends were 4 bases for V and 4 bases for J; bases not matched to a gene: 6. Germline CDR1 is SGDLS and CDR2 is YYNGEE. The CDR3 nucleotides read TGTGCCAGCAGCACCCGACAGGGGGACGGAAACACCATATATTTT. Translating gives CASSTRQGDGNTIYF.

The chain carries TRBV6-1 and TRBJ1-3, with D tentatively TRBD1 (6 bases). V shed 4 bases and J shed 5 bases, with 21 bases lying between them. Germline CDR1 and CDR2: MNHNS and SASEGT. The CDR3 length is 17 residues. The CDR3 sequence is CASSAPGGALSRNTIYF. The CDR3 nucleotides read TGTGCCAGCAGTGCTCCGGGGGGGGCGCTTTCGAGAAACACCATATATTTT.

The chain links TRBV5-3 to TRBJ1-1; D is undetermined. TRBV5-3 is flagged as an ORF with uncertain function. This CDR3 contains 13 residues. V was trimmed by 10 bases and J by 1 base, leaving 14 bases between them. CDR3 DNA: TGTGCCTCCAAAGGATCGGGGAACACTGAAGCTTTCTTT. Encoded protein: CASKGSGNTEAFF.

The chain employs TRBV7-8 and TRBJ2-7, with 7 nucleotides matching TRBD2. CDR1 and CDR2 from the germline V gene are SGHVS and FQNEAQ. The CDR3 has 15 amino acids. Losses at the gene ends were 5 bases for V and 3 bases for J; bases not matched to a gene: 10. CDR3 in amino acids: CASSPLRDYIYEQYF. CDR3 DNA: TGTGCCAGCAGCCCCCTCCGGGACTATATCTACGAGCAGTACTTC.

The V call is TRBV4-2, the J call TRBJ2-1; 8 bases are shared with TRBD1. V lost 1 base, J lost 8 bases, and 13 bases stayed unmatched. CDR1 and CDR2 from the germline V gene are LGHNA and YNFKEQ. The CDR3 length is 17 residues. CDR3 loop: CASSQVGRTGLTDEQFF. The CDR3 DNA reads as TGTGCCAGCAGCCAAGTGGGTCGGACAGGGCTAACGGATGAGCAGTTCTTC.

The chain couples TRBV5-1 to TRBJ1-3, with D possibly TRBD1 on 5 matching bases. The ends were cut back, 7 bases at V and 0 bases at J, with 11 bases in the middle. The CDR3 has 14 amino acids. The germline CDR1 and CDR2 sequences are SGHRS and YFSETQ. The CDR3 sequence is CASHQGNSGNTIYF. CDR3 in DNA: TGCGCCAGCCATCAGGGCAACTCTGGAAACACCATATATTTT.